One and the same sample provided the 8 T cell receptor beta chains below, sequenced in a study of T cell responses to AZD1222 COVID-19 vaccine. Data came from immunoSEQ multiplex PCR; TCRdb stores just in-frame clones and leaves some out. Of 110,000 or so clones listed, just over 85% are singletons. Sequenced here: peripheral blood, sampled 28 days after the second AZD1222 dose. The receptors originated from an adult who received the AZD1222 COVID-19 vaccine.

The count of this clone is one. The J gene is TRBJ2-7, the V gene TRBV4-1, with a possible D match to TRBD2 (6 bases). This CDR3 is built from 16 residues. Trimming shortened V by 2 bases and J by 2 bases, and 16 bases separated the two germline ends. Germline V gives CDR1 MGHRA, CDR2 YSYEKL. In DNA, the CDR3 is TGCGCCAGCAGCCAATGGACTAAGCGGAACCCCTACGAGCAGTACTTC. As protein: CASSQWTKRNPYEQYF.

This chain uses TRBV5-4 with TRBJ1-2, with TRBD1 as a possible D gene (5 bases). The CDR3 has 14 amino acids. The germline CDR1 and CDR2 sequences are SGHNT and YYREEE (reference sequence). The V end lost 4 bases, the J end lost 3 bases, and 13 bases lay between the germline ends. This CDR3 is CASSLKGADYGYTF. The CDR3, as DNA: TGTGCCAGCAGCCTCAAAGGGGCCGACTATGGCTACACCTTC. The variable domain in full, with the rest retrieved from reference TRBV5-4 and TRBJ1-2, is ETGVTQSPTHLIKTRGQQVTLRCSSQSGHNTVSWYQQALGQGPQFIFQYYREEENGRGNFPPRFSGLQFPNYSSELNVNALELDDSALYLCASSLKGADYGYTFGSGTRLTVV.

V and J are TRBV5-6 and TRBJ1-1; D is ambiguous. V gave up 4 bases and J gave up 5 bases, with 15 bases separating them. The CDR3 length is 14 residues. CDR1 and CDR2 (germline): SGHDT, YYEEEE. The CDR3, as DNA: TGTGCCAGCAGCCCGGACGCCCCGGGGACTGAAGCTTTCTTT. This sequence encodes CASSPDAPGTEAFF.

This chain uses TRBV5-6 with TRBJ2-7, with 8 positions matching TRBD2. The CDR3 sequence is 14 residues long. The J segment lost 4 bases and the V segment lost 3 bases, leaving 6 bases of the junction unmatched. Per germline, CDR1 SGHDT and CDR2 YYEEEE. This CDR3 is CASSYGGAPYEQYF. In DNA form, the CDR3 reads TGTGCCAGCAGCTACGGGGGGGCCCCGTACGAGCAGTACTTC.

The CDR3 reads CASSYSRGSGNEQFF. The CDR3 DNA reads TGTGCCAGCAGTTACTCTCGCGGGAGTGGAAATGAGCAGTTCTTC. This chain connects TRBV6-5 to TRBJ2-1; 7 bases are a match to TRBD2. CDR3 length equals 15 residues. Germline V CDR1 and CDR2: MNHEY, SVGAGI. The ends lost 0 bases at V and 7 bases at J; junction bases unmatched: 6.

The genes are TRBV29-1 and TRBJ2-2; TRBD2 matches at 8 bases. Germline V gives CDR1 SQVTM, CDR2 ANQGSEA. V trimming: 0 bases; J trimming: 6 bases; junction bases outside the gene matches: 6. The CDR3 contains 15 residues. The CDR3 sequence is CSVEDDAGGPGELFF. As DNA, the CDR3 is TGCAGCGTTGAAGACGACGCGGGGGGCCCCGGGGAGCTGTTTTTT.

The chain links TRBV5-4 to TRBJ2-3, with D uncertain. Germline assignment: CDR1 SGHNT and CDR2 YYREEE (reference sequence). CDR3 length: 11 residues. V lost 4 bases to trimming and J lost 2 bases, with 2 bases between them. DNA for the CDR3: TGTGCCAGCAGCAACACAGATACGCAGTATTTT. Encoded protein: CASSNTDTQYF. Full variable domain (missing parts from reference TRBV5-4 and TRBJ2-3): ETGVTQSPTHLIKTRGQQVTLRCSSQSGHNTVSWYQQALGQGPQFIFQYYREEENGRGNFPPRFSGLQFPNYSSELNVNALELDDSALYLCASSNTDTQYFGPGTRLTVL.

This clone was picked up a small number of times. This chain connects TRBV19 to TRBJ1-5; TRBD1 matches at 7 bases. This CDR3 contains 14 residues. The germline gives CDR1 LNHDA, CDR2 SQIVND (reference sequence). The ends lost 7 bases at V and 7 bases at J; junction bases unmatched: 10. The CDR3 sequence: CASIRTGLGQPQHF. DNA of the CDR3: TGTGCCAGTATAAGGACAGGACTAGGCCAGCCCCAGCATTTT.